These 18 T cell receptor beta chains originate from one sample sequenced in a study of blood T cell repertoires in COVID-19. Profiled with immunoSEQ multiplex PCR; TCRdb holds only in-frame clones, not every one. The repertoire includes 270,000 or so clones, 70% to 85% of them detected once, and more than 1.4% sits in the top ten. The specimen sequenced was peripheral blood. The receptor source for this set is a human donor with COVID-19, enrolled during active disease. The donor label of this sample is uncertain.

This chain's CDR3 is CASSQTSGRDIQNEQFF. As DNA, the CDR3 is TGTGCCAGTAGCCAGACTAGCGGGAGAGACATTCAGAATGAGCAGTTCTTC. The chain has TRBV19 and TRBJ2-1, with 12 bases identical to TRBD2. This CDR3 is built from 17 residues. Germline lookup yields CDR1 LNHDA and CDR2 SQIVND (reference sequence). V dropped 6 bases and J dropped 7; count of bases not matched to a gene: 13. Full variable domain (remainder filled in from reference TRBV19 and TRBJ2-1): DGGITQSPKYLFRKEGQNVTLSCEQNLNHDAMYWYRQDPGQGLRLIYYSQIVNDFQKGDIAEGYSVSREKKESFPLTVTSAQKNPTAFYLCASSQTSGRDIQNEQFFGPGTRLTVL.

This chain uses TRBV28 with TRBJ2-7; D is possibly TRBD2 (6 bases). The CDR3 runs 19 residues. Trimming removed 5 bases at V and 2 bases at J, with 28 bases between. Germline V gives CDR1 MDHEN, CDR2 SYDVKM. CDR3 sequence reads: CASSPVPGFPGGSAYEQYF. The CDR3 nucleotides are TGTGCCAGCAGTCCCGTTCCCGGGTTTCCTGGGGGGAGCGCCTACGAGCAGTACTTC.

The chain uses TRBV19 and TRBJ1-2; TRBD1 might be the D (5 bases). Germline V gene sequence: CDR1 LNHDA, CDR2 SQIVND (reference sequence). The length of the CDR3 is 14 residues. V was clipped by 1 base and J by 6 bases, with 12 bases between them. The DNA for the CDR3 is TGTGCCAGTAGTATAGTTGGGGCAGCCCATGGCTACACCTTC. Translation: CASSIVGAAHGYTF. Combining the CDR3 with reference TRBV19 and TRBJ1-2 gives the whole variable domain DGGITQSPKYLFRKEGQNVTLSCEQNLNHDAMYWYRQDPGQGLRLIYYSQIVNDFQKGDIAEGYSVSREKKESFPLTVTSAQKNPTAFYLCASSIVGAAHGYTFGSGTRLTVV.

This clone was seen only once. The CDR3 protein is CASSPRDRGLNTEAFF. CDR3 sequence (DNA): TGCGCCAGCAGCCCCCGGGACAGGGGGTTGAACACTGAAGCTTTCTTT. The chain employs TRBV5-1 and TRBJ1-1; TRBD1 aligns across 11 bases. CDR1 and CDR2 (germline): SGHRS, YFSETQ. CDR3 size: 16 residues. Germline trimming cut 4 bases from V and 0 bases from J; bases unmatched to any gene: 5.

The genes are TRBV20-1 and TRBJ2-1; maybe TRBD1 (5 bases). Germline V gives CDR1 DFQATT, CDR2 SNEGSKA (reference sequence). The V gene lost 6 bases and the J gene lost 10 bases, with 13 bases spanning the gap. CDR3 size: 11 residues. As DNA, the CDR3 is TGCAGTGCCCCCGACAGCCTGGAGCAGTTCTTC. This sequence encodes CSAPDSLEQFF.

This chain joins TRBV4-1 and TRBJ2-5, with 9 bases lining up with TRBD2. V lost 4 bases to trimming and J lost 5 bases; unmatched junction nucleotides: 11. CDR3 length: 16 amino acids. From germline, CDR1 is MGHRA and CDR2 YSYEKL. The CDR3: CASSLFSGGGKETQYF. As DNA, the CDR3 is TGCGCCAGCAGCCTCTTTAGCGGGGGAGGAAAGGAGACCCAGTACTTC.

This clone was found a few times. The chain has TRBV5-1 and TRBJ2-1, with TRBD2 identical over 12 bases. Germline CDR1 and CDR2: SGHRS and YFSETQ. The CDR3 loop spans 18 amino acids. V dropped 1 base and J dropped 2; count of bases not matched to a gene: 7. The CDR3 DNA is TGCGCCAGCAGCTTGCGGCTAGCGGGAGGGATGACCTACAATGAGCAGTTCTTC. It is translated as CASSLRLAGGMTYNEQFF.

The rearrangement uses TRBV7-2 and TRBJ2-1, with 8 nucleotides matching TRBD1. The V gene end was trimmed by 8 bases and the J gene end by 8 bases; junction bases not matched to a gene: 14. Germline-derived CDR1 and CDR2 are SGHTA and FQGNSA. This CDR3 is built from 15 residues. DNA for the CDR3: TGTGCCAGCTTACCAGGGGGCGGAGTGAGGGATGAGCAGTTCTTC. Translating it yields CASLPGGGVRDEQFF.

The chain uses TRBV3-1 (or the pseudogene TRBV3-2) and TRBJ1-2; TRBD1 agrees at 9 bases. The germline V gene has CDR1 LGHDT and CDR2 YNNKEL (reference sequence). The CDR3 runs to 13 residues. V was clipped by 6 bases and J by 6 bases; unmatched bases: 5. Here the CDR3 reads CASRDRGLNGYTF. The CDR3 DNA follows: TGTGCCAGCAGGGACAGGGGTCTCAATGGCTACACCTTC.

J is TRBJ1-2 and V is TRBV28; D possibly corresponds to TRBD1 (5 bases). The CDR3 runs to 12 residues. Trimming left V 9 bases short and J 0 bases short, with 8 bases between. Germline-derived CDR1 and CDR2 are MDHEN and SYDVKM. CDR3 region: CASGGANYGYTF. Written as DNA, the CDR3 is TGTGCCAGTGGGGGGGCTAACTATGGCTACACCTTC.

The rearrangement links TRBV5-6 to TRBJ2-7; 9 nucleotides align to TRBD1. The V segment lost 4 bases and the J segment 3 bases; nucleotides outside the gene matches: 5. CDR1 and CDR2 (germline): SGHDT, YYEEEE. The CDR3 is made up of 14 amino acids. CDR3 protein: CASSPGTGFYEQYF. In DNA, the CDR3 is TGTGCCAGCAGCCCCGGGACAGGGTTCTACGAGCAGTACTTC.

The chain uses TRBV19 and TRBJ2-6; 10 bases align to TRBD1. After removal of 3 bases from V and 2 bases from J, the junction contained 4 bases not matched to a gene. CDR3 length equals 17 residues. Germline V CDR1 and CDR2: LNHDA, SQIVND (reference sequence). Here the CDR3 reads CASSMDRGSPGANVLTF. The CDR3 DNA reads TGTGCCAGTAGTATGGACAGGGGGAGCCCTGGGGCCAACGTCCTGACTTTC.

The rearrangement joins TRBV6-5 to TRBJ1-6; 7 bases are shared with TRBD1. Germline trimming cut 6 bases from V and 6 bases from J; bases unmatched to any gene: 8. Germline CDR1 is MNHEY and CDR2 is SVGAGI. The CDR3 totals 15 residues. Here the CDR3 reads CASRPGGQVNSPLHF. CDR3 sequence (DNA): TGTGCCAGCAGACCCGGTGGACAGGTTAATTCACCCCTCCACTTT.

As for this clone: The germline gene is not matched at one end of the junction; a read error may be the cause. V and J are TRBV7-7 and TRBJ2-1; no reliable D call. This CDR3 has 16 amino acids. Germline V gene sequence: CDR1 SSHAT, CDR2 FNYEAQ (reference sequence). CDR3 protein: CASSLVTGDSYNEQFF. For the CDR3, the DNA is TGTGCTAGCAGCTTAGTGACGGGTGACTCCTACAATGAGCAGTTCTTC.

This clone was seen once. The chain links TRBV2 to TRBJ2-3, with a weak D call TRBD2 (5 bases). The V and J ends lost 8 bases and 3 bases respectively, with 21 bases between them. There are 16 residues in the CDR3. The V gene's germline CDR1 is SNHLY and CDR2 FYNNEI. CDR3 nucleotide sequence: TGTGCCAGCTCCCTGCCCCAACCAGAGGGAACAGATACGCAGTATTTT. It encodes CASSLPQPEGTDTQYF.

Here the CDR3 reads CASSYSAPLSYEQYF. The CDR3 bases are TGTGCCAGCAGTTACTCAGCCCCACTCTCCTACGAGCAGTACTTC. The chain has TRBV6-5 and TRBJ2-7; D remains ambiguous. CDR3 length: 15 amino acids. CDR1 is MNHEY and CDR2 is SVGAGI in the germline V gene. V was shortened by 0 bases and J by 0 bases, with 9 bases between the two germline ends.

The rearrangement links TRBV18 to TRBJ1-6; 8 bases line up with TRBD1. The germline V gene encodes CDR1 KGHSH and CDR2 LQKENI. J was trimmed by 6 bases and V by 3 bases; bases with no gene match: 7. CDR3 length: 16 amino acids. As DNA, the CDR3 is TGTGCCAGCTCACCTCCGGACAGGGAGCGTAATTCACCCCTCCACTTT. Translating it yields CASSPPDRERNSPLHF.

The CDR3 protein is CASSSPGIYEQYF. The DNA of the CDR3 is TGTGCCAGCAGCAGTCCCGGGATCTACGAGCAGTACTTC. The chain uses TRBV5-5 and TRBJ2-7; D might be TRBD2 (5 bases). The ends were cut back, 4 bases at V and 3 bases at J, with 11 bases in the middle. The CDR3 has 13 residues. The germline V gene has CDR1 SGHKS and CDR2 YYEKEE (reference sequence).